These T cell receptor beta chains were read from a single sample in a study of monozygotic twins with inflammatory bowel disease. For each CDR3 protein, TCRdb gives one entry from its re-call of the 5' RACE reads, without DNA. The sample shows about 420,000 distinct CDR3 sequences, and less than 2.5% sits with its ten largest clones. What was sequenced was blood. The receptors here all came from a human donor with ulcerative colitis or Crohn's disease, or a healthy co-twin of an affected twin (not recorded which). The CDR3 runs from the conserved cysteine through the conserved F or W.

>TRBV11-2|14|TRBJ2-2
CASSSIPNTGELFF
>TRBV6-1|15|TRBJ2-1
CASSVASGGRNEQFF
>TRBV11-2|18|TRBJ2-3
CASSWGLAGGPPTDTQYF
>TRBV20-1|17|TRBJ2-1
CSARTPSNTGLAGEQFF
>TRBV5-1|15|TRBJ2-6
CASSPAGAGANVLTF
>TRBV4-1|19|TRBJ2-5
CASSQESTSGGSSQETQYF
>TRBV3-1|15|TRBJ2-2
CASSGTSTNTGELFF
>TRBV27|14|TRBJ1-2
CASSPGGKAYGYTF
>TRBV27|14|TRBJ2-1
CASSLWGGNNEQFF
>TRBV5-1|20|TRBJ2-1
CASSLARLAGPNRVYNEQFF
>TRBV2|16|TRBJ1-3
CASSDTGTGSGNTIYF
>TRBV20-1|14|TRBJ1-1
CSANRDRMNTEAFF
>TRBV12-3/TRBV12-4|13|TRBJ2-2
CASREQNTGELFF
>TRBV7-9|13|TRBJ2-2
CASSLFGSGELFF
>TRBV7-2|13|TRBJ1-1
CASTIGAGTEAFF
>TRBV5-4|19|TRBJ2-1
CASSFSGLAGVSSYNEQFF
>TRBV20-1|14|TRBJ2-5
CSARSTSGQETQYF
>TRBV30|14|TRBJ2-4
CALTDFGRENIQYF
>TRBV5-1|13|TRBJ1-1
CASFAGAHTEAFF
>TRBV20-1|15|TRBJ1-1
CSASPLLAENTEAFF
>TRBV6-1|14|TRBJ2-2
CASSLSAPSGELFF
>TRBV11-1|15|TRBJ2-6
CASSPQLSGANVLTF
>TRBV7-2|15|TRBJ2-3
CASSLGSGTPRTQYF
>TRBV10-3|14|TRBJ2-7
CAISAGTVKDEQYF
>TRBV28|17|TRBJ2-2
CASSLFLAGVFIGELFF
>TRBV7-8|14|TRBJ2-1
CASSSQGSHNEQFF
>TRBV14|15|TRBJ2-7
CASSKGQQVSYEQYF
>TRBV5-6|14|TRBJ2-5
CASRLQGAKETQYF
>TRBV20-1|15|TRBJ1-6
CSARVLTGYNSPLHF
>TRBV30|17|TRBJ1-4
CAWTREASRMANEKLFF
>TRBV5-1|16|TRBJ1-1
CASSSPQGGRSTEAFF
>TRBV29-1|11|TRBJ1-1
CSGEFGQGAFF
>TRBV3-1|13|TRBJ1-2
CASSQALRDGYTF
>TRBV20-1|15|TRBJ2-2
CSASLGTGKTGELFF
>TRBV7-9|15|TRBJ2-5
CASTETGTTYETQYF
>TRBV7-9|15|TRBJ2-3
CASSLQGERTDTQYF
>TRBV20-1|14|TRBJ2-1
CSARLSGRWNEQFF
>TRBV4-2|19|TRBJ1-1
CASSRPAGQGSSGSTEAFF
>TRBV11-2|18|TRBJ1-1
CASSSGGTGGRGNTEAFF
>TRBV20-1|13|TRBJ2-7
CSARGGPVYEQYF
>TRBV7-2|12|TRBJ2-1
CASSLALNEQFF
>TRBV19|14|TRBJ2-2
CASSATGTAGELFF
>TRBV6-5|16|TRBJ2-2
CASSYSGQANTGELFF
>TRBV20-1|14|TRBJ2-3
CSARQGLAQNTQYF
>TRBV5-1|15|TRBJ1-1
CASSLTRGIGDEAFF
>TRBV6-8|13|TRBJ1-1
CASSYPGGTEAFF
>TRBV29-1|14|TRBJ2-1
CSVPSQGFRDEQFF
>TRBV20-1|12|TRBJ2-5
CSASAGQETQYF
>TRBV5-6|17|TRBJ2-2
CASTSGWDRVNTGELFF
>TRBV3-1|16|TRBJ2-4
CASSHDLSGGKNIQYF
>TRBV2|13|TRBJ2-3
CASSGNPTDTQYF
>TRBV20-1|12|TRBJ2-1
CSARVGGGHIPF